The 27 T cell receptor beta chains reported below all come from one sample, sequenced in a study of early T cells in non-severe SARS-CoV-2 infection. Via MiXCR, TCRdb re-called the 5' RACE reads, giving one row per CDR3 protein. This sample carries about 71,000 distinct CDR3 sequences, around an eighth of them seen once, and the ten largest clones take roughly 2.6%. The sequencing used whole blood, collected at baseline. The origin of the receptors is an adult who was a healthcare worker with PCR-confirmed SARS-CoV-2 infection or an uninfected control (not recorded which).

This clonotype was counted between two and nine times. The CDR3: CASSPGQERYNEQFF. As DNA, the CDR3 is TGTGCCAGCTCACCGGGACAGGAAAGATACAATGAGCAGTTCTTC. This chain uses TRBV18 with TRBJ2-1; 8 nucleotides match TRBD1. Germline values: CDR1 KGHSH, CDR2 LQKENI. V trimming: 3 bases; J trimming: 4 bases; junction bases outside the gene matches: 5. This CDR3 has 15 residues.

The chain combines TRBV20-1 with TRBJ2-7; possibly TRBD1 or TRBD2 for D (5 bases each). This CDR3 comprises 14 residues. The V end was cut by 1 base, the J end by 4 bases, with 14 bases between. CDR1 is DFQATT and CDR2 is SNEGSKA in the germline V gene (reference sequence). The DNA of the CDR3 is TGCAGTGCTAGAGTAGGGGCGAGGGTATACGAGCAGTACTTC. Encoded protein: CSARVGARVYEQYF.

The chain recombines TRBV11-2 with TRBJ2-3; a weak D match, TRBD2 (7 bases). This CDR3 is 13 amino acids long. The V and J ends lost 4 bases and 4 bases respectively, with 9 bases between them. The V gene's germline CDR1 is SGHAT and CDR2 FQNNGV. The CDR3 sequence: CASSSGGPDTQYF. CDR3 nucleotides: TGTGCCAGCAGCTCCGGGGGGCCAGATACGCAGTATTTT.

This chain links TRBV7-2 with TRBJ2-3, with no clear D. Deletions cut 6 bases from V and 1 base from J, with 8 bases between. This CDR3 spans 13 amino acids. From germline, CDR1 is SGHTA and CDR2 FQGNSA. The CDR3 DNA is TGTGCCAGCAGATCCCAAGGCACAGATACGCAGTATTTT. It yields the protein CASRSQGTDTQYF.

CDR3 amino acids: CASSETGGGYTF. The CDR3 DNA follows: TGTGCCAGCAGTGAAACAGGAGGAGGCTACACCTTC. The J gene is TRBJ1-2, the V gene TRBV6-1, with D tentatively TRBD1 (5 bases). Per the germline V gene, CDR1 is MNHNS and CDR2 is SASEGT. The ends were cut back, 2 bases at V and 8 bases at J, with 9 bases in the middle. The CDR3 runs 12 residues.

This clonotype was seen only a few times. The chain employs TRBV24-1 and TRBJ1-1; perhaps TRBD1 as D (6 bases). V was pared by 4 bases and J by 4 bases, with 18 bases between. The germline V gene has CDR1 KGHDR and CDR2 SFDVKD. The CDR3 contains 16 residues. CDR3 sequence: CATSEATGQTGTEAFF. Here the CDR3 DNA reads TGTGCCACCAGTGAAGCAACGGGACAAACCGGCACTGAAGCTTTCTTT.

This clonotype was seen more than once but under ten times. The chain recombines TRBV14 with TRBJ2-2, with D perhaps TRBD2 (5 bases). The CDR3 sequence is 16 residues long. With 2 bases removed from V and 0 bases from J, the gap between germline ends came to 10 bases. Germline loops: CDR1 SGHDN, CDR2 FVKESK. CDR3 region: CASSQLGLTNTGELFF. In DNA form, the CDR3 reads TGTGCCAGCAGCCAACTAGGACTTACGAACACCGGGGAGCTGTTTTTT.

This clonotype appeared a few times. V usage is TRBV5-4 and J usage is TRBJ1-2; D uncertain. Trimming stripped 0 bases from V and 0 bases from J, with 0 bases between. CDR3 length equals 12 residues. Germline CDR1 SGHNT, CDR2 YYREEE (reference sequence). DNA for the CDR3: TGTGCCAGCAGCTTGGCTAACTATGGCTACACCTTC. Amino acid sequence: CASSLANYGYTF.

This clonotype is a singleton in its sample. The chain links TRBV5-5 to TRBJ1-1, with D unclear. V lost 1 base, J lost 1 base, and 14 bases lay in between. Germline V lookup: CDR1 SGHKS, CDR2 YYEKEE (reference sequence). CDR3 length equals 16 residues. The CDR3 loop reads CASSLNNLAWNTEAFF. The CDR3 DNA follows: TGTGCCAGCAGCTTGAATAACTTAGCCTGGAACACTGAAGCTTTCTTT. Full variable domain (missing parts from reference TRBV5-5 and TRBJ1-1): DAGVTQSPTHLIKTRGQQVTLRCSPISGHKSVSWYQQVLGQGPQFIFQYYEKEERGRGNFPDRFSARQFPNYSSELNVNALLLGDSALYLCASSLNNLAWNTEAFFGQGTRLTVV.

This clonotype was seen only a few times. The chain joins TRBV5-1 to TRBJ2-1; no reliable D call. The CDR3 is made up of 13 amino acids. Between the trimmed V and J ends, which lost 5 bases and 5 bases, there was a span of 11 bases. Per the germline V gene, CDR1 is SGHRS and CDR2 is YFSETQ. This chain's CDR3 is CASSSPADNEQFF. In nucleotides, the CDR3 is TGCGCCAGCAGTTCCCCCGCTGACAATGAGCAGTTCTTC. The entire variable domain, with the rest obtained from reference TRBV5-1 and TRBJ2-1, is as follows: KAGVTQTPRYLIKTRGQQVTLSCSPISGHRSVSWYQQTPGQGLQFLFEYFSETQRNKGNFPGRFSGRQFSNSRSEMNVSTLELGDSALYLCASSSPADNEQFFGPGTRLTVL.

The rearrangement uses TRBV4-2 and TRBJ2-7; D is uncertain. The CDR3 sequence is 13 residues long. Between the trimmed V and J ends, which lost 1 base and 7 bases, there was a span of 11 bases. CDR1 and CDR2 from the germline V gene are LGHNA and YNFKEQ. The CDR3 nucleotides read TGTGCCAGCAGCCAAGGGGGTCGCAGGGAGCAGTACTTC. Protein product: CASSQGGRREQYF.

This rearrangement joins TRBV11-2 to TRBJ2-7, with D maybe TRBD1 (6 bases). Germline-derived CDR1 and CDR2 are SGHAT and FQNNGV. The CDR3 extends over 13 amino acids. V lost 4 bases and J lost 2, with 9 bases in between. CDR3 sequence (DNA): TGTGCCAGCAGCTCGGACAGCCCCTACGAGCAGTACTTC. Translation: CASSSDSPYEQYF.

This rearrangement joins TRBV20-1 to TRBJ2-3; 7 bases align to TRBD2. The J segment lost 4 bases and the V segment lost 3 bases, leaving 10 bases of the junction unmatched. Germline V gene data show CDR1 as DFQATT and CDR2 as SNEGSKA (reference sequence). This CDR3 has 15 amino acids. CDR3 sequence reads: CSARRAGEGADTQYF. The CDR3 DNA sequence: TGCAGTGCTAGGCGGGCGGGGGAGGGCGCAGATACGCAGTATTTT.

The J gene is TRBJ2-6, the V gene TRBV20-1; D unresolved. Germline CDR1 and CDR2: DFQATT and SNEGSKA (reference sequence). Trimming left V 6 bases short and J 1 base short, with 19 bases between. The CDR3 length is 17 residues. CDR3 in DNA: TGCAGTGCCGCAGATCGTCCAATACCGTCTGGGGCCAACGTCCTGACTTTC. It translates to CSAADRPIPSGANVLTF.

The chain employs TRBV28 and TRBJ2-1; no reliable D call. The CDR3 has 16 amino acids. Germline CDR1 reads MDHEN; CDR2 reads SYDVKM. Trimming left V 8 bases short and J 2 bases short, with 19 bases between. Here the CDR3 reads CASAPTQHATYNEQFF. The DNA of the CDR3 is TGTGCCAGCGCTCCCACTCAACATGCAACCTACAATGAGCAGTTCTTC.

The V and J genes are TRBV27 and TRBJ1-2, with a weak D call TRBD1 (6 bases). V lost 3 bases, J lost 4 bases, and 12 bases lay in between. The germline gives CDR1 MNHEY, CDR2 SMNVEV (reference sequence). CDR3 size: 14 residues. CDR3 residues: CASSFSRGTYGYTF. CDR3 coding DNA: TGTGCCAGCAGTTTCTCGAGGGGGACCTATGGCTACACCTTC.

This clonotype has more than one count but fewer than ten. The gene calls are TRBV6-5 and TRBJ2-1; 13 bases align to TRBD2. CDR3 size: 17 residues. Per germline, CDR1 MNHEY and CDR2 SVGAGI. The V gene end was trimmed by 0 bases and the J gene end by 6 bases; junction bases not matched to a gene: 5. The CDR3 spells CASSYSSGTSGVNEQFF. The CDR3 region has the DNA TGTGCCAGCAGTTACTCAAGTGGGACTAGCGGGGTCAATGAGCAGTTCTTC.

This clonotype has a handful of counts. J is TRBJ1-2 and V is TRBV11-2, with 9 bases that match TRBD1. Germline lookup yields CDR1 SGHAT and CDR2 FQNNGV. The CDR3 runs 15 residues. The ends lost 5 bases at V and 0 bases at J; junction bases unmatched: 4. The CDR3 reads CASSPRTGANYGYTF. In nucleotides, the CDR3 is TGTGCCAGCAGCCCCCGGACAGGGGCTAACTATGGCTACACCTTC.

This clonotype was observed a few times. The CDR3 DNA sequence: TGTGCCATCAGTGTGAGGGGAGATTCACCCCTCCACTTT. Translation: CAISVRGDSPLHF. This chain joins TRBV10-3 and TRBJ1-6, with D tentatively TRBD1 (5 bases). The V and J ends lost 4 bases and 8 bases respectively, with 9 bases between them. This CDR3 is 13 amino acids long. Per germline, CDR1 ENHRY and CDR2 SYGVKD.

This clonotype was counted only a few times. The chain uses TRBV5-1 and TRBJ2-1; D is possibly TRBD1 (7 bases). V lost 4 bases to trimming and J lost 5 bases, with 25 bases between them. The CDR3 is 18 amino acids. The germline V gene has CDR1 SGHRS and CDR2 YFSETQ. The CDR3 protein is CASSTRQGTTRRDNEQFF. CDR3 sequence (DNA): TGCGCCAGCAGCACAAGACAGGGAACGACCCGGAGGGACAATGAGCAGTTCTTC.

Only a few counts were recorded for this clonotype. This chain uses TRBV28 with TRBJ2-7; D is uncertain. The CDR3 runs to 11 residues. V lost 5 bases and J lost 5, with 7 bases in between. From germline, CDR1 is MDHEN and CDR2 SYDVKM. CDR3 sequence reads: CASSPRHEQYF. The CDR3 DNA follows: TGTGCCAGCAGTCCCAGACACGAGCAGTACTTC.

The rearrangement joins TRBV6-6 to TRBJ2-7; the D is unclear. This CDR3 is 13 amino acids long. CDR1 and CDR2 from the germline V gene are MNHNY and SVGAGI (reference sequence). V lost 2 bases to trimming and J lost 1 base, with 6 bases between them. Written as DNA, the CDR3 is TGTGCCAGCAGTTACGAGGCTTCCTACGAGCAGTACTTC. This translates into CASSYEASYEQYF.

This clonotype occurred many times. The genes are TRBV9 and TRBJ1-2, with D maybe TRBD1 (6 bases). V lost 6 bases to trimming and J lost 2 bases, with 11 bases between them. Germline CDR1 and CDR2: SGDLS and YYNGEE. CDR3 length: 13 residues. The CDR3: CASTGTRNYGYTF. The CDR3 DNA sequence: TGTGCCAGCACCGGGACAAGAAACTATGGCTACACCTTC.

There are a few counts of this clonotype. This chain connects TRBV7-9 to TRBJ2-3; D ambiguous. The CDR3 sequence is 15 residues long. The germline V gene has CDR1 SEHNR and CDR2 FQNEAQ (reference sequence). The ends were cut back, 0 bases at V and 5 bases at J, with 12 bases in the middle. CDR3 DNA sequence: TGTGCCAGCAGCTTAGCGGAAGGACGGCAAGATACGCAGTATTTT. Protein sequence: CASSLAEGRQDTQYF.

This clonotype was detected many times. V is TRBV6-5 and J is TRBJ2-1; D remains ambiguous. Trimming cost V 0 bases and J 4 bases, with 7 bases left between them. The CDR3 runs 14 residues. Germline CDR1 reads MNHEY; CDR2 reads SVGAGI. The CDR3 here is CASSYSPVYNEQFF. The CDR3 DNA follows: TGTGCCAGCAGTTACTCGCCTGTATACAATGAGCAGTTCTTC.

J is TRBJ2-3 and V is TRBV28, with a tentative D call TRBD2 (5 bases). Germline CDR1 MDHEN, CDR2 SYDVKM. The CDR3 is 13 amino acids. V was cut by 5 bases and J by 6 bases, with 12 bases left in between. The CDR3 DNA reads TGTGCCAGCAGTATCGGAGGCCGGGATACGCAGTATTTT. This translates into CASSIGGRDTQYF.

In this sample, this clonotype turned up a few times. The chain uses TRBV28 and TRBJ1-1, with D possibly TRBD1 on 6 matching bases. Trimming pared 5 bases from V and 5 bases from J, leaving 21 bases between. This CDR3 region has 16 residues. The germline CDR1 and CDR2 sequences are MDHEN and SYDVKM. In nucleotides, the CDR3 is TGTGCCAGCAGTACGCCACGGGGGGCGGGGAGGACTGAAGCTTTCTTT. Translation: CASSTPRGAGRTEAFF.